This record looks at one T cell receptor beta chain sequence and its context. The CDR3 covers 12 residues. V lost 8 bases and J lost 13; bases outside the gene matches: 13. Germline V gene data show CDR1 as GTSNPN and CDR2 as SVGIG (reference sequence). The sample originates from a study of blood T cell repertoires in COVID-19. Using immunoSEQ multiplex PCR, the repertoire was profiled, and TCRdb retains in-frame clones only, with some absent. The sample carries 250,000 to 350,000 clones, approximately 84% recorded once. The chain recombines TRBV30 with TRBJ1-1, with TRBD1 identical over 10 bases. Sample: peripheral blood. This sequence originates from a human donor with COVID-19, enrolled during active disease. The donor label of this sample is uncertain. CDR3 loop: CAGGTGALYGFF. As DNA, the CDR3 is TGTGCCGGCGGGACAGGGGCCCTGTATGGTTTCTTT.